Presented here are 22 T cell receptor beta chains from one specimen sequenced in a study of Ad26.COV2.S vaccination and SARS-CoV-2 variants. Some clones are missing from TCRdb's copy, which holds only in-frame ones; the method was immunoSEQ multiplex PCR. In the table there are fewer than 800,000 clones, more than 80% of which are singletons. The treatment here: 15 to 20 received Ad26.COV2.S at low or high dose, single or two shots; about 5 received placebo; per-sample allocation not given. It was on day 63 after the first vaccine or placebo injection that samples were taken. Specimen: peripheral blood, collected in a trial of Ad26.COV2.S vaccine versus placebo. All receptors come from a person aged 18-60 years who received the Ad26.COV2.S COVID-19 vaccine or a placebo.

The V and J genes are TRBV5-1 and TRBJ1-3, with D maybe TRBD1 (6 bases). Trimming shortened V by 0 bases and J by 1 base, and 11 bases separated the two germline ends. Germline loops: CDR1 SGHRS, CDR2 YFSETQ. This CDR3 is 16 amino acids long. The CDR3 sequence is CASSLAGTKSGNTIYF. The DNA for the CDR3 is TGCGCCAGCAGCTTGGCCGGGACAAAGTCTGGAAACACCATATATTTT.

The rearrangement uses TRBV19 and TRBJ2-3, with 8 bases lining up with TRBD2. Losses at the gene ends were 7 bases for V and 6 bases for J; bases not matched to a gene: 9. The germline V gene encodes CDR1 LNHDA and CDR2 SQIVND (reference sequence). The CDR3 sequence is 14 residues long. For the CDR3, the DNA is TGTGCCAGTATGGCCGGCGGGAGGTTGGATACGCAGTATTTT. Its protein product is CASMAGGRLDTQYF. The full variable domain, in which reference TRBV19 and TRBJ2-3 provide the parts outside the CDR3, is DGGITQSPKYLFRKEGQNVTLSCEQNLNHDAMYWYRQDPGQGLRLIYYSQIVNDFQKGDIAEGYSVSREKKESFPLTVTSAQKNPTAFYLCASMAGGRLDTQYFGPGTRLTVL.

The genes are TRBV27 and TRBJ2-1, with 7 bases fitting TRBD2. This CDR3 has 17 amino acids. The germline V gene encodes CDR1 MNHEY and CDR2 SMNVEV (reference sequence). V lost 3 bases, J lost 10 bases, and 18 bases stayed unmatched. CDR3 region: CASSFSGGEHPMPEQFF. The CDR3 bases are TGTGCCAGCAGTTTCTCGGGGGGAGAGCACCCAATGCCCGAGCAGTTCTTC.

This clone has only one observation. This chain links TRBV20-1 with TRBJ2-7, with D uncertain. Germline CDR1 DFQATT, CDR2 SNEGSKA (reference sequence). The V gene lost 4 bases and the J gene lost 3 bases, with 10 bases spanning the gap. The CDR3 is 12 amino acids. CDR3: CSANEGRYEQYF. In DNA form, the CDR3 reads TGCAGTGCTAATGAAGGCCGCTACGAGCAGTACTTC.

The rearrangement joins TRBV2 to TRBJ2-7; 7 positions agree with TRBD1. Trimming removed 11 bases from V and 2 bases from J; junction bases left unmatched: 12. This CDR3 spans 14 amino acids. CDR1 and CDR2 from the germline V gene are SNHLY and FYNNEI. The CDR3 is CAVTDRPDPYEQYF. DNA for the CDR3: TGTGCCGTGACGGACAGGCCTGACCCCTACGAGCAGTACTTC.

The genes are TRBV15 and TRBJ2-1; possible D gene TRBD1, 7 bases. Trimming removed 5 bases at V and 2 bases at J, with 16 bases between. This CDR3 has 16 residues. Germline CDR1 reads LNHNV; CDR2 reads YYDKDF (reference sequence). This CDR3 reads CATSFGGTAPYNEQFF. CDR3 nucleotide sequence: TGTGCCACCAGCTTTGGCGGGACAGCCCCCTACAATGAGCAGTTCTTC.

V usage is TRBV21-1 and J usage is TRBJ2-7; the table's D gene call, TRBD2, was not cross checked with the DNA. TRBV21-1 is a listed pseudogene. The CDR3 sequence is 22 residues long. CDR3 nucleotides: TGTGCCAGCAGCAAAGGTCTACAGGGGGAAGGGACTAGCGGGGTTAGCTCCTACGAGCAGTACTTC. Protein: CASSKGLQGEGTSGVSSYEQYF.

V usage is TRBV10-3 and J usage is TRBJ2-3, with TRBD2 as a possible D gene (5 bases). The CDR3 runs to 13 residues. Trimming took off 4 bases at V and 0 bases at J, with 5 bases between the two ends. The V gene's germline CDR1 is ENHRY and CDR2 SYGVKD. As DNA, the CDR3 is TGTGCCATCAGTGGCGGGAGCACAGATACGCAGTATTTT. It is translated as CAISGGSTDTQYF.

In nucleotides, the CDR3 is TGTGCCAGCAGCCCACAGGAGTCCTACGAGCAGTACTTC. The encoded protein is CASSPQESYEQYF. The chain carries TRBV5-4 and TRBJ2-7; tentative D call: TRBD1 (5 bases). This CDR3 is 13 amino acids long. Germline V CDR1 and CDR2: SGHNT, YYREEE (reference sequence). The V end lost 4 bases, the J end lost 1 base, and 9 bases lay between the germline ends.

The chain is built from TRBV30 and TRBJ1-2; no clear D gene. The V end was cut by 1 base, the J end by 4 bases, with 7 bases between. The CDR3 totals 12 residues. Germline CDR1 reads GTSNPN; CDR2 reads SVGIG (reference sequence). The DNA for the CDR3 is TGTGCCTGGAGTGGTCGAGGCTATGGCTACACCTTC. Amino acid sequence: CAWSGRGYGYTF.

The gene calls are TRBV25-1 and TRBJ2-2; 8 bases match TRBD1. CDR1 and CDR2 from the germline V gene are MGHDK and SYGVNS. J gave up 6 bases and V 4 bases, and 7 bases lay outside the gene matches. This CDR3 comprises 15 residues. CDR3 amino acids: CASSVRTGRSGELFF. The DNA of the CDR3 is TGTGCCAGCAGTGTGCGGACAGGGCGTTCCGGGGAGCTGTTTTTT.

The rearrangement links TRBV5-6 to TRBJ2-7, with TRBD2 matching 10 bases. The CDR3 is 18 residues long. V gave up 4 bases and J gave up 5 bases; unmatched junction bases: 18. Looked up from germline, CDR1 is SGHDT and CDR2 is YYEEEE. The DNA for the CDR3 is TGTGCCAGCAGCCCCGAATTCGAACTAGCGGGAAAACAGAACGAGCAGTACTTC. Translated: CASSPEFELAGKQNEQYF.

This clone was seen just once. The V call is TRBV7-9, the J call TRBJ2-2, with D possibly being TRBD2 (6 bases). The V end was cut by 5 bases, the J end by 6 bases, with 19 bases between. This CDR3 region has 16 residues. Germline values: CDR1 SEHNR, CDR2 FQNEAQ (reference sequence). CDR3 amino acids: CASSLAGRWGSGELFF. For the CDR3, the DNA is TGTGCCAGCAGCCTGGCGGGACGTTGGGGGTCCGGGGAGCTGTTTTTT.

The rearrangement joins TRBV27 to TRBJ2-1; 7 bases match TRBD1. Unmatched junction bases numbered 13, after V lost 4 bases and J lost 7 bases. Germline assignment: CDR1 MNHEY and CDR2 SMNVEV (reference sequence). The CDR3 has 16 amino acids. The CDR3 loop reads CASSSTGPLAQNEQFF. The DNA of the CDR3 is TGTGCCAGCAGTTCGACAGGGCCCCTTGCCCAAAATGAGCAGTTCTTC.

The chain uses TRBV30 and TRBJ2-1; 7 bases are shared with TRBD2. V trimming: 7 bases; J trimming: 0 bases; junction bases outside the gene matches: 6. CDR3 size: 14 residues. CDR1 and CDR2 (germline): GTSNPN, SVGIG (reference sequence). The CDR3 loop reads CAFRLAGSYNEQFF. The CDR3 coding sequence is TGTGCCTTCAGACTAGCAGGCTCCTACAATGAGCAGTTCTTC.

The J gene is TRBJ2-1, the V gene TRBV29-1; D is perhaps TRBD1 (5 bases). The germline gives CDR1 SQVTM, CDR2 ANQGSEA. Trimming took off 3 bases at V and 0 bases at J, with 6 bases between the two ends. The CDR3 is made up of 13 amino acids. The CDR3 DNA is TGCAGCGTTGAGGACAACTCCTACAATGAGCAGTTCTTC. Its protein product is CSVEDNSYNEQFF.

The rearrangement uses TRBV29-1 and TRBJ2-1; 8 nucleotides align to TRBD1. J gave up 7 bases and V 6 bases, and 11 bases lay outside the gene matches. The CDR3 covers 14 residues. Germline values: CDR1 SQVTM, CDR2 ANQGSEA. The CDR3 DNA reads TGCAGCGTGCCGGGACAGGTCCTCTTGAATGAGCAGTTCTTC. Its protein is CSVPGQVLLNEQFF.

Here the CDR3 DNA reads TGTGCCAGCAGCAATGATGGGGGGGACAGGGGCACAGATACGCAGTATTTT. Amino acids: CASSNDGGDRGTDTQYF. The V and J genes are TRBV21-1 and TRBJ2-3; the table's D gene call, TRBD1, was not cross checked with the DNA. TRBV21-1 is a pseudogene locus. The CDR3 has 17 residues.

The gene calls are TRBV3-1 (or the pseudogene TRBV3-2) and TRBJ2-1; 14 nucleotides line up with TRBD2. This CDR3 comprises 14 residues. V trimming: 5 bases; J trimming: 7 bases; junction bases outside the gene matches: 1. The germline V gene has CDR1 LGHDT and CDR2 YNNKEL (reference sequence). The CDR3 sequence is CASSGLAGGNEQFF. CDR3 sequence (DNA): TGTGCCAGCAGCGGACTAGCGGGAGGAAATGAGCAGTTCTTC.

The V and J genes are TRBV10-3 and TRBJ2-2; the match to TRBD1 covers 10 bases. V shed 6 bases, J shed 3 bases, and the junction held 4 bases outside the gene matches. Germline CDR1 reads ENHRY; CDR2 reads SYGVKD. The CDR3 sequence is 15 residues long. The DNA for the CDR3 is TGTGCCATCAGGACCGGGACAGGGGACACCGGGGAGCTGTTTTTT. Its translation is CAIRTGTGDTGELFF.

V is TRBV27 and J is TRBJ1-3, with a tentative D call TRBD1 (6 bases). Trimming shortened V by 5 bases and J by 4 bases, and 12 bases separated the two germline ends. CDR1 is MNHEY and CDR2 is SMNVEV in the germline V gene (reference sequence). The length of the CDR3 is 14 residues. This CDR3 reads CASSGDIGGNTIYF. The CDR3 DNA reads as TGTGCCAGCAGTGGGGACATAGGAGGAAACACCATATATTTT.

V usage is TRBV5-1 and J usage is TRBJ2-3; the D gene is possibly TRBD1 (6 bases). Trimming pared 4 bases from V and 0 bases from J, leaving 12 bases between. The length of the CDR3 is 15 residues. Germline V lookup: CDR1 SGHRS, CDR2 YFSETQ. In DNA, the CDR3 is TGCGCCAGCAGCGGGGGCGGAGTGAGCACAGATACGCAGTATTTT. It encodes CASSGGGVSTDTQYF. The entire variable domain, with the rest obtained from reference TRBV5-1 and TRBJ2-3, is as follows: KAGVTQTPRYLIKTRGQQVTLSCSPISGHRSVSWYQQTPGQGLQFLFEYFSETQRNKGNFPGRFSGRQFSNSRSEMNVSTLELGDSALYLCASSGGGVSTDTQYFGPGTRLTVL.